Listed below are T cell receptor beta chains from one sample, sequenced in a study of blood T cell repertoires in COVID-19. Assay used: immunoSEQ multiplex PCR; TCRdb lists only in-frame clones, some missing. The repertoire holds about 200,000 clones, with around 80% as singletons. Material for sequencing was peripheral blood. Receptors originate from a human donor in a cohort sampled during active COVID-19. Both conserved end residues are part of each CDR3. A D gene is named only where the DNA matches it firmly. Not every row has a clone size; where given, it reads once, few, many or a size class.

j_call d_call v_call clone_size cdr3_aa cdr3_nt
TRBJ1-2 - TRBV30 few CAWRAGHREGLNYGYTF TGTGCCTGGAGAGCCGGGCACAGGGAGGGGCTAAACTATGGCTACACCTTC
TRBJ1-5 - TRBV6-6 - CASSPSGAWGQGQPQHF TGTGCCAGCAGTCCCTCCGGGGCTTGGGGCCAGGGGCAGCCCCAGCATTTT
TRBJ2-7 - TRBV5-6 - CASSLEGGREQYF TGTGCCAGCAGCTTGGAGGGGGGGCGAGAGCAGTACTTC
TRBJ2-5 - TRBV7-2 - CASSLARGLRETQYF TGTGCCAGCAGCTTAGCTCGGGGACTGAGAGAGACCCAGTACTTC
TRBJ2-7 - TRBV7-9 once CASSLAGGTYEQYF TGTGCCAGCAGCTTAGCGGGGGGAACCTACGAGCAGTACTTC
TRBJ2-5 - TRBV15 once CATSRDRGSEETQYF TGTGCCACCAGCAGAGATCGAGGGAGTGAAGAGACCCAGTACTTC
TRBJ1-2 TRBD1 TRBV5-6 - CASSLRGTGGYGYTF TGTGCCAGCAGCTTGAGGGGGACAGGGGGCTATGGCTACACCTTC
TRBJ2-1 TRBD2 TRBV3-1/TRBV3-2 - CASSQILAGAYNEQFF TGTGCCAGCAGCCAGATACTAGCGGGAGCTTACAATGAGCAGTTCTTC
TRBJ2-5 TRBD1 TRBV29-1 - CSVAPGTGETQYF TGCAGCGTCGCCCCCGGGACAGGAGAGACCCAGTACTTC
TRBJ2-5 - TRBV5-6 - CASSEQRRQLKETQYF TGTGCCAGCAGCGAGCAGCGACGGCAATTAAAAGAGACCCAGTACTTC
TRBJ2-7 TRBD1 TRBV7-2 - CASSPRGTGPTYEQYF TGTGCCAGCAGCCCAAGAGGGACAGGCCCCACCTACGAGCAGTACTTC
TRBJ1-6 - TRBV28 - CASSLRILGLGNSPLHF TGTGCCAGCAGTCTCAGAATTTTGGGGCTGGGAAATTCACCCCTCCACTTT
TRBJ2-7 TRBD2 TRBV7-6 - CASSLAGGRVWSSYEQYF TGTGCCAGCAGCCTAGCGGGAGGGCGGGTCTGGAGCTCCTACGAGCAGTACTTC
TRBJ2-1 TRBD2 TRBV7-8 - CASRRTSGSEQFF TGTGCCAGCAGGAGGACTAGCGGGAGTGAACAGTTCTTC
TRBJ2-7 - TRBV11-2 - CASSPLTGTYEQYF TGTGCCAGCAGCCCCTTGACAGGCACCTACGAGCAGTACTTC
TRBJ2-7 - TRBV5-1 many CASSHSLSYEQYF TGCGCCAGCAGTCACTCTCTCTCCTACGAGCAGTACTTC
TRBJ1-1 - TRBV19 - CASSPGTTSLNTEAFF TGTGCCAGTAGTCCCGGGACAACCAGCTTGAACACTGAAGCTTTCTTT
TRBJ2-1 TRBD2 TRBV2 - CASSDRVGLAGGKGQFF TGTGCCAGCAGTGACAGGGTCGGACTAGCGGGAGGAAAGGGGCAGTTCTTC
TRBJ1-1 - TRBV19 few CASSMGRGWNTEAFF TGTGCCAGTAGTATGGGCAGGGGCTGGAACACTGAAGCTTTCTTT
TRBJ1-5 - TRBV5-6 - CASSSFGTPGEPQHF TGTGCCAGCAGCTCATTCGGGACCCCGGGGGAGCCCCAGCATTTT
TRBJ1-6 TRBD1 TRBV27 - CASSPTGDSPLHF TGTGCCAGCAGTCCGACAGGGGATTCACCCCTCCACTTT
TRBJ1-5 - TRBV7-8 once CASSLASSNQPQHF TGTGCCAGCAGCTTAGCTTCTTCCAATCAGCCCCAGCATTTT
TRBJ2-1 TRBD1 TRBV19 - CASRKENGQGYNDQFF TGTGCCAGTAGAAAAGAAAACGGACAGGGCTACAATGATCAGTTCTTC
TRBJ1-5 - TRBV10-3 - CAISGEGSGNQPQHF TGTGCCATCAGCGGGGAAGGGTCGGGCAATCAGCCCCAGCATTTT